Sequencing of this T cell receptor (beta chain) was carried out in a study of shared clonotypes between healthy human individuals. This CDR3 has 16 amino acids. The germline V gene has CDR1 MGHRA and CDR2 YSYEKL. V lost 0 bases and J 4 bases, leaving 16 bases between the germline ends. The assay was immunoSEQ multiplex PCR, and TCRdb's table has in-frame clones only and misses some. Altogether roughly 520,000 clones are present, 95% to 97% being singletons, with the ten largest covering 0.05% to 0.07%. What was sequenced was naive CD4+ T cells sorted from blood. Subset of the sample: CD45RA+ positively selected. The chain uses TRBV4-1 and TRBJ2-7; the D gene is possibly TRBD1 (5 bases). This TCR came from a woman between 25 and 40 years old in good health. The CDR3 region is CASSQERRQRVYEQYF. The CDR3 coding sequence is TGCGCCAGCAGCCAAGAGAGGAGACAGCGTGTTTACGAGCAGTACTTC.